The 17 T cell receptor beta chains below were found in one sample sequenced in a study of blood T cell repertoires in COVID-19. Some clones are missing from TCRdb's copy, which holds only in-frame ones; the method was immunoSEQ multiplex PCR. The sample lists around 250,000 clones; roughly 86% were seen once. The sequenced sample was peripheral blood. The source of these receptors is a man aged 18 to 30 with active or convalescent COVID-19.

The V gene is TRBV27, the J gene TRBJ2-3; 11 bases match TRBD2. Germline assignment: CDR1 MNHEY and CDR2 SMNVEV (reference sequence). The CDR3 runs to 16 residues. Germline trimming cut 1 base from V and 1 base from J; bases unmatched to any gene: 1. DNA of the CDR3: TGTGCCAGCAGTTTATTGACTAGCGGGGGCACAGATACGCAGTATTTT. It specifies CASSLLTSGGTDTQYF.

V is TRBV18 and J is TRBJ2-5; 8 bases fit TRBD2. The CDR3 is 15 amino acids. Germline CDR1 is KGHSH and CDR2 is LQKENI. V trimming: 0 bases; J trimming: 5 bases; junction bases outside the gene matches: 5. The CDR3 DNA follows: TGTGCCAGCTCACCACCGAGCGGGAGCTTTGAGACCCAGTACTTC. It translates to CASSPPSGSFETQYF.

This chain joins TRBV11-2 and TRBJ1-6, with D maybe TRBD1 (6 bases). The ends were cut back, 0 bases at V and 9 bases at J, with 12 bases in the middle. Germline CDR1 reads SGHAT; CDR2 reads FQNNGV. CDR3 length: 15 residues. The CDR3 region is CASSLDWGPVSPLHF. In DNA form, the CDR3 reads TGTGCCAGCAGCTTAGACTGGGGGCCCGTTTCACCCCTCCACTTT.

J is TRBJ1-1 and V is TRBV6-5; no definite D call. Germline CDR1 MNHEY, CDR2 SVGAGI. The V end lost 5 bases, the J end lost 5 bases, and 9 bases lay between the germline ends. This CDR3 is 12 amino acids long. CDR3 protein: CASSKGVTEAFF. The CDR3 bases are TGTGCCAGCAGTAAGGGAGTAACTGAAGCTTTCTTT.

The gene calls are TRBV2 and TRBJ1-5, with TRBD1 matching over 9 bases. This CDR3 is 18 amino acids long. The trim removed 5 bases at V and 0 bases at J, leaving 11 bases unmatched. Looked up from germline, CDR1 is SNHLY and CDR2 is FYNNEI. The CDR3 protein is CASSPPGQGVYSNQPQHF. The CDR3 nucleotides are TGTGCCAGCAGTCCCCCGGGACAGGGTGTTTATAGCAATCAGCCCCAGCATTTT.

The rearrangement links TRBV3-1 (or the pseudogene TRBV3-2) to TRBJ1-2, with D possibly matching TRBD1 (6 bases). The germline V gene encodes CDR1 LGHDT and CDR2 YNNKEL (reference sequence). The CDR3 spans 15 residues. V lost 0 bases, J lost 7 bases, and 15 bases lay in between. The DNA of the CDR3 is TGTGCCAGCAGCCAAGAATCGGGCAGGGGATCTGGCTACACCTTC. Amino acids: CASSQESGRGSGYTF.

The chain joins TRBV29-1 to TRBJ1-2; a weak D match, TRBD1 (6 bases). The V gene's germline CDR1 is SQVTM and CDR2 ANQGSEA. Deletions cut 6 bases from V and 5 bases from J, with 13 bases between. The length of the CDR3 is 12 residues. CDR3 DNA sequence: TGCAGCGTCCAACAGGGCTGGTATGGCTACACCTTC. This gives the protein CSVQQGWYGYTF.

This clone has just one count. The V call is TRBV28, the J call TRBJ1-1; 8 positions match TRBD1. J gave up 11 bases and V 1 base, and 9 bases lay outside the gene matches. There are 14 residues in the CDR3. CDR1 MDHEN and CDR2 SYDVKM come from the germline V gene. This CDR3 is CASSLFPGGLGAFF. The CDR3 region has the DNA TGTGCCAGCAGTTTATTCCCAGGGGGCCTTGGGGCTTTCTTT. Full variable domain (outside the CDR3, taken from reference TRBV28 and TRBJ1-1): DVKVTQSSRYLVKRTGEKVFLECVQDMDHENMFWYRQDPGLGLRLIYFSYDVKMKEKGDIPEGYSVSREKKERFSLILESASTNQTSMYLCASSLFPGGLGAFFGQGTRLTVV.

This chain joins TRBV4-3 and TRBJ1-2, with a possible D match to TRBD1 (5 bases). This CDR3 has 14 residues. CDR1 LGHNA and CDR2 YSLEER come from the germline V gene. V was clipped by 0 bases and J by 6 bases, with 11 bases between them. The CDR3: CASSQDFGGDGYTF. The CDR3 DNA is TGCGCCAGCAGCCAAGATTTCGGAGGGGATGGCTACACCTTC.

The V gene is TRBV6-5, the J gene TRBJ2-3, with 9 bases that match TRBD1. This CDR3 comprises 15 residues. V was pared by 6 bases and J by 7 bases, with 11 bases of the junction left unmatched. Germline V gene lookup returns CDR1 MNHEY and CDR2 SVGAGI. The CDR3 nucleotides read TGTGCCAGCAGCTACAGGGGGCGGACCTTCCATACGCAGTATTTT. Amino acid sequence: CASSYRGRTFHTQYF.

This chain links TRBV11-2 with TRBJ2-5; 8 positions match TRBD2. CDR3 length: 15 amino acids. With V trimmed by 5 bases and J by 7 bases, 12 bases remained unmatched. Germline CDR1 and CDR2: SGHAT and FQNNGV. In nucleotides, the CDR3 is TGTGCCAGCAGCATGAAAACGGGGGGGAGTGGGACCCAGTACTTC. This codes for CASSMKTGGSGTQYF.

This chain joins TRBV5-4 and TRBJ2-1, with TRBD2 matching 14 bases. The germline gives CDR1 SGHNT, CDR2 YYREEE (reference sequence). V trimming: 4 bases; J trimming: 6 bases; junction bases outside the gene matches: 12. This CDR3 spans 18 amino acids. The CDR3 reads CASSQLTSGRAVFNEQFF. CDR3 nucleotides: TGTGCCAGCAGCCAACTGACTAGCGGGAGGGCCGTCTTCAATGAGCAGTTCTTC. Supplemented by reference TRBV5-4 and TRBJ2-1, the full variable domain reads ETGVTQSPTHLIKTRGQQVTLRCSSQSGHNTVSWYQQALGQGPQFIFQYYREEENGRGNFPPRFSGLQFPNYSSELNVNALELDDSALYLCASSQLTSGRAVFNEQFFGPGTRLTVL.

The chain joins TRBV5-1 to TRBJ2-1, with D maybe TRBD2 (7 bases). Trimming stripped 4 bases from V and 10 bases from J, with 18 bases between. This CDR3 has 14 amino acids. Germline CDR1 reads SGHRS; CDR2 reads YFSETQ. The CDR3 bases are TGCGCCAGCAGCCGCCTGGCGGGGGCGACAGAGCAGTTCTTC. Amino acids: CASSRLAGATEQFF. Full variable domain (outside the CDR3, taken from reference TRBV5-1 and TRBJ2-1): KAGVTQTPRYLIKTRGQQVTLSCSPISGHRSVSWYQQTPGQGLQFLFEYFSETQRNKGNFPGRFSGRQFSNSRSEMNVSTLELGDSALYLCASSRLAGATEQFFGPGTRLTVL.

The chain couples TRBV15 to TRBJ1-4; tentatively, D is TRBD1 (6 bases). The CDR3 extends over 14 amino acids. The germline V and J ends were trimmed by 3 bases and 4 bases, with 9 bases remaining between them. CDR1 is LNHNV, CDR2 YYDKDF, per germline (reference sequence). The CDR3 sequence: CATSSGQHNEKLFF. The CDR3 DNA sequence: TGTGCCACCAGCAGCGGACAGCATAATGAAAAACTGTTTTTT. The full variable domain, completed using reference TRBV15 and TRBJ1-4, is DAMVIQNPRYQVTQFGKPVTLSCSQTLNHNVMYWYQQKSSQAPKLLFHYYDKDFNNEADTPDNFQSRRPNTSFCFLDIRSPGLGDTAMYLCATSSGQHNEKLFFGSGTQLSVL.

This chain uses TRBV19 with TRBJ1-2; a possible D gene is TRBD1 (6 bases). In germline, CDR1 is LNHDA, CDR2 SQIVND (reference sequence). The CDR3 has 14 amino acids. Trimming stripped 5 bases from V and 2 bases from J, with 12 bases between. The CDR3 coding sequence is TGTGCCAGTAGTTCAACAGGGATGAACTATGGCTACACCTTC. It codes for CASSSTGMNYGYTF.

The CDR3 nucleotides are TGTGCCAGCACCCCTGGAGGGTGGGGGAGCAATCAGCCCCAGCATTTT. It encodes CASTPGGWGSNQPQHF. V gene TRBV27 combines with J gene TRBJ1-5; possibly TRBD1 for D (5 bases). This CDR3 has 16 amino acids. With 7 bases removed from V and 1 base from J, the gap between germline ends came to 17 bases. Looked up from germline, CDR1 is MNHEY and CDR2 is SMNVEV (reference sequence).

The gene calls are TRBV7-2 and TRBJ1-2; no definite D call. This CDR3 comprises 13 residues. Per germline, CDR1 SGHTA and CDR2 FQGNSA. Trimming took 2 bases from V and 6 from J, leaving 10 bases between them. The CDR3 region has the DNA TGTGCCAGCAGCTTAAATTTAGTTGATGGCTACACCTTC. It codes for CASSLNLVDGYTF.